A single sample gave rise to the 12 T cell receptor beta chains below, sequenced in a study of early T cells in non-severe SARS-CoV-2 infection. TCRdb reanalysed the 5' RACE reads using MiXCR and keeps one entry per CDR3 protein. Among about 77,000 distinct CDR3 sequences listed, less than 5.5% were seen once. Source: whole blood, taken at baseline. The receptors originated from an adult who was a healthcare worker with PCR-confirmed SARS-CoV-2 infection or an uninfected control (not recorded which).

The V and J genes are TRBV19 and TRBJ2-5, with D possibly called TRBD1 or TRBD2 (5 bases each). Trimming removed 5 bases from V and 4 bases from J, with 8 bases in between. CDR3 length: 12 amino acids. Germline V gene lookup returns CDR1 LNHDA and CDR2 SQIVND (reference sequence). The CDR3 sequence: CASSPGGETQYF. Here the CDR3 DNA reads TGTGCCAGTAGTCCTGGGGGAGAGACCCAGTACTTC.

This clonotype appeared a few times. V usage is TRBV18 and J usage is TRBJ2-2, with D possibly being TRBD2 (7 bases). Trimming took 3 bases from V and 4 from J, leaving 9 bases between them. The germline V gene encodes CDR1 KGHSH and CDR2 LQKENI. CDR3 length equals 14 residues. The CDR3 sequence is CASSPGGPTGELFF. CDR3 coding DNA: TGTGCCAGCTCACCCGGGGGGCCCACCGGGGAGCTGTTTTTT.

In its sample, this clonotype was seen a few times. V usage is TRBV7-3 and J usage is TRBJ2-2; 7 positions match TRBD1. The CDR3 runs 14 residues. Germline CDR1 SGHTA, CDR2 FQGTGA. Trimming took 5 bases from V and 5 from J; bases not matched to a gene: 5. The chain's CDR3 is CASSRGQTTGELFF. CDR3 in DNA: TGTGCCAGCAGCCGGGGACAGACTACCGGGGAGCTGTTTTTT.

Many counts were recorded for this clonotype. The rearrangement links TRBV20-1 to TRBJ1-6; D is uncertain. CDR3 length: 14 residues. Germline loops: CDR1 DFQATT, CDR2 SNEGSKA (reference sequence). V lost 1 base and J 0 bases, leaving 4 bases between the germline ends. The CDR3 protein is CSARGVSYNSPLHF. The CDR3 nucleotides read TGCAGTGCTAGAGGAGTCTCCTATAATTCACCCCTCCACTTT.

This clonotype has ten or more counts. The chain links TRBV11-2 to TRBJ2-5, with a possible D match to TRBD1 (5 bases). Germline V gene data show CDR1 as SGHAT and CDR2 as FQNNGV. This CDR3 is built from 14 residues. V was shortened by 1 base and J by 3 bases, with 9 bases between the two germline ends. In DNA, the CDR3 is TGTGCCAGCAGCTTAGTGGGCAGGGAAGAGACCCAGTACTTC. The encoded protein is CASSLVGREETQYF.

On this clonotype: A much larger clone lies a single base off, so this may be a read error. This rearrangement joins TRBV9 to TRBJ1-2; D ambiguous. The germline V gene has CDR1 SGDLS and CDR2 YYNGEE. This CDR3 comprises 15 residues. This CDR3 reads CATSVGRATGYGYTF. DNA of the CDR3: TGTGCCACCAGCGTAGGTCGGGCGACGGGCTATGGCTACACCTTC. The whole variable domain, filled in from reference TRBV9 and TRBJ1-2, reads DSGVTQTPKHLITATGQRVTLRCSPRSGDLSVYWYQQSLDQGLQFLIQYYNGEERAKGNILERFSAQQFPDLHSELNLSSLELGDSALYFCATSVGRATGYGYTFGSGTRLTVV.

There are many counts of this clonotype. This sequence joins TRBV12-3 or TRBV12-4 and TRBJ2-1; D is unclear. The V end was cut by 3 bases, the J end by 0 bases, with 12 bases between. This CDR3 spans 16 amino acids. Written as DNA, the CDR3 is TGTGCCAGCAGTTTGTTCCTACCGAGCTCCTACAATGAGCAGTTCTTC. This encodes CASSLFLPSSYNEQFF.

This clonotype was seen at least ten times. The chain combines TRBV19 with TRBJ2-3, with TRBD2 matching 9 bases. From germline, CDR1 is LNHDA and CDR2 SQIVND (reference sequence). The CDR3 extends over 15 amino acids. The V segment lost 3 bases and the J segment 4 bases; nucleotides outside the gene matches: 5. CDR3 sequence (DNA): TGTGCCAGTAGTATTTCCCTAGCGGGACCAGATACGCAGTATTTT. Translating it yields CASSISLAGPDTQYF.

This clonotype turned up a few times. As DNA, the CDR3 is TGTGCCAGCTCACCAACAGGGTTCCAGGAGACCCAGTACTTC. Amino acid sequence: CASSPTGFQETQYF. This chain links TRBV18 with TRBJ2-5; TRBD1 might be the D (6 bases). Trimming stripped 2 bases from V and 5 bases from J, with 12 bases between. The CDR3 has 14 residues. Germline CDR1 reads KGHSH; CDR2 reads LQKENI.

The gene calls are TRBV5-5 and TRBJ2-1; no reliable D call. V was shortened by 3 bases and J by 0 bases, with 19 bases between the two germline ends. CDR3 length: 18 residues. CDR1 is SGHKS and CDR2 is YYEKEE in the germline V gene (reference sequence). The CDR3 DNA reads TGTGCCAGCAGCTCGGTATGGGGAAACAAAGGCTCCTACAATGAGCAGTTCTTC. This gives the protein CASSSVWGNKGSYNEQFF.

This clonotype was counted a few times. The V and J genes are TRBV5-5 and TRBJ2-5; 7 nucleotides match TRBD1. Germline V gene sequence: CDR1 SGHKS, CDR2 YYEKEE (reference sequence). V trimming: 4 bases; J trimming: 1 base; junction bases outside the gene matches: 7. The CDR3 length is 15 residues. The CDR3 DNA sequence: TGTGCCAGCAGCCCGGGACAGCAGATCCAAGAGACCCAGTACTTC. This sequence encodes CASSPGQQIQETQYF.

Regarding this clonotype: This may come from a read error, since a much larger clone is one base off. J is TRBJ1-2 and V is TRBV6-1; D uncertain. Germline loops: CDR1 MNHNS, CDR2 SASEGT. V was clipped by 4 bases and J by 8 bases, with 17 bases between them. The CDR3 is 14 amino acids. The CDR3 DNA follows: TGTGCCAGCAGTGGACGAGGAGCAACCAACGGCTACACCTTC. Amino acid sequence: CASSGRGATNGYTF.